These 4 T cell receptor beta chains were sequenced from one sample in a study of response to subunit inactivated influenza vaccine. TCRdb reprocessed the RT-PCR reads with MiXCR, giving one entry per CDR3 protein. The data contain 200,000 to 300,000 distinct CDR3 sequences, 12% of them singletons. The material sequenced was non-naive T cells sorted from PBMCs, taken 14 days before vaccination. These receptors came from a man between 45 and 60 years old who received an inactivated influenza vaccine.

On this clonotype: It may be a read error: a sequence one base away is much more abundant. The chain carries TRBV12-3 or TRBV12-4 and TRBJ2-3; either TRBD1 or TRBD2 may supply D (5 bases each). V lost 5 bases and J lost 6, with 6 bases in between. CDR3 length equals 11 residues. DNA for the CDR3: TGTGCCAGCAGTGAGGGGGATACGCAGTATTTT. It specifies CASSEGDTQYF.

This clonotype was seen many times. The CDR3: CASSQDFRGGREQFF. CDR3 DNA sequence: TGTGCCAGCAGCCAAGATTTTAGGGGTGGTCGTGAGCAGTTCTTC. V gene TRBV3-1 combines with J gene TRBJ2-1, with D perhaps matching TRBD1 (5 bases). Looked up from germline, CDR1 is LGHDT and CDR2 is YNNKEL (reference sequence). CDR3 size: 15 residues. Trimming took 0 bases from V and 9 from J, leaving 15 bases between them.

This clonotype has at least ten counts. The chain is built from TRBV28 and TRBJ2-3; D uncertain. V lost 7 bases to trimming and J lost 7 bases, with 15 bases between them. Per germline, CDR1 MDHEN and CDR2 SYDVKM. The CDR3 extends over 13 amino acids. CDR3 loop: CASTLGSRNTQYF. In nucleotides, the CDR3 is TGTGCCAGCACCCTTGGTAGCCGAAATACGCAGTATTTT.

This clonotype was recorded a few times. The chain links TRBV19 to TRBJ2-1; 11 bases agree with TRBD1. Germline V gene sequence: CDR1 LNHDA, CDR2 SQIVND (reference sequence). J lost 4 bases, V lost 9 bases, and 2 bases had no gene match. CDR3 length: 13 residues. The CDR3 DNA reads as TGTGCCAGCGGACAGGGGGCTTACAATGAGCAGTTCTTC. This encodes CASGQGAYNEQFF.